This T cell receptor beta chain stems from a study of spatial heterogeneity in lung cancer. As for the study in general: A strong correlation was found between TCR transcript counts in tumor regions and a T cell module score derived from matched bulk RNA-seq.

Documented time point: sample taken at primary tumor resection. The 60 to 90 donors had untreated early-stage non-small cell lung cancer. Extraction of whole RNA from tumor, nontumor lung or frozen PBMC preceded unsorted sequencing. Study-wide results and caveats: Tumoral mutation counts were tracked by counts of expanded intratumoral alpha and beta TCRs.

TCRdb recomputed calls from the 5' RACE reads with MiXCR, one row per CDR3 protein. The sample has fewer than 15,000 distinct CDR3 sequences; roughly 2.9% are singletons. In its sample, this clonotype was seen a few times. Its antigen remains unknown. The V end lost 7 bases, the J end lost 0 bases, and 13 bases lay between the germline ends. This CDR3 spans 15 amino acids. The germline V gene encodes CDR1 MDHEN and CDR2 SYDVKM. The receptor was derived from a male donor with early-stage non-small cell lung cancer. This sample comprised lung tumor tissue, obtained at surgery. The chain combines TRBV28 with TRBJ1-5; tentatively, D is TRBD1 (6 bases). The CDR3: CASNSQGYSNQPQHF. CDR3 coding DNA: TGTGCCAGCAATTCACAGGGATATAGCAATCAGCCCCAGCATTTT.